These T cell receptor beta chains were read from a single sample in a study of technical replicates of blood from a few donors. Sequencing used immunoSEQ multiplex PCR; TCRdb keeps in-frame clones, though not all of them. Among 12,000 or so clones listed, around three quarters were seen once. Sample: PBMCs. The receptor set was obtained from a human donor in good health. The CDR3 runs from the conserved cysteine through the conserved F or W. Each record gives: V gene, J gene, clone size, D gene, CDR3 protein, CDR3 DNA. D genes are given only for firm matches. Some rows have no size entry. The others give once, few or many, or a class for an expanded clone.

TRBV5-1,TRBJ2-1,.,.,CASSFDGGTYNEQFF,TGCGCCAGCAGCTTTGATGGTGGCACCTACAATGAGCAGTTCTTC
TRBV19,TRBJ2-1,once,TRBD2,CASSVGTSGIMQFF,TGTGCCAGTAGTGTCGGGACTAGCGGGATCATGCAGTTCTTC
TRBV19,TRBJ2-5,.,.,CASGPFGREETQYF,TGTGCCAGTGGGCCATTCGGGCGGGAAGAGACCCAGTACTTC
TRBV5-6,TRBJ2-7,medium-sized,.,CASSFGGPYEQYF,TGTGCCAGCAGCTTTGGGGGCCCCTACGAGCAGTACTTC
TRBV18,TRBJ2-7,.,TRBD2,CASSRTTSGGSYEQYF,TGTGCCAGCTCACGCACGACTAGCGGTGGCTCCTACGAGCAGTACTTC
TRBV19,TRBJ2-6,.,.,CASRRLVASGANVLTF,TGTGCCAGCCGCCGGCTAGTTGCCTCTGGGGCCAACGTCCTGACTTTC
TRBV2,TRBJ2-3,.,.,CASRGLLDTQYF,TGTGCCAGCAGGGGACTTCTGGATACGCAGTATTTT
TRBV15,TRBJ2-7,.,TRBD2,CATSRDGLAGTYEQYF,TGTGCCACCAGCAGAGATGGACTAGCGGGGACCTACGAGCAGTACTTC
TRBV6-1,TRBJ2-1,.,TRBD1,CASDRGSYDEQFF,TGTGCCAGCGACAGGGGGTCGTACGATGAGCAGTTCTTC
TRBV5-8,TRBJ2-5,.,.,CASSSTRWQGPETQYF,TGTGCCAGCAGCTCCACCCGGTGGCAGGGCCCAGAGACCCAGTACTTC
TRBV27,TRBJ1-2,few,.,CASRSRGYYGYTF,TGTGCCAGCAGAAGCAGGGGCTACTATGGCTACACCTTC
TRBV11-3,TRBJ2-1,.,TRBD1,CASSLETGSSYNEQFF,TGTGCCAGCAGCTTAGAGACAGGGTCCTCCTACAATGAGCAGTTCTTC
TRBV7-9,TRBJ1-5,few,.,CASSGQGNQPQHF,TGTGCCAGCAGTGGTCAGGGCAATCAGCCCCAGCATTTT
TRBV10-2,TRBJ2-7,few,TRBD2,CASIKAGGIEQYF,TGCGCCAGCATCAAAGCGGGGGGAATCGAGCAGTACTTC
TRBV30,TRBJ2-3,once,TRBD2,CAWSRGLAGGPADTQYF,TGTGCCTGGAGTCGGGGACTAGCGGGAGGGCCTGCAGATACGCAGTATTTT
TRBV25-1,TRBJ2-4,.,.,CASSEDSPKNIQYF,TGTGCCAGCAGTGAAGACAGTCCTAAAAACATTCAGTACTTC
TRBV29-1,TRBJ1-1,few,.,CSVDYTEAFF,TGCAGCGTTGACTACACTGAAGCTTTCTTT
TRBV19,TRBJ2-6,.,.,CARPDSNSGANVLTF,TGTGCCAGACCGGACAGCAACTCTGGGGCCAACGTCCTGACTTTC
TRBV6-5,TRBJ1-5,.,.,CASSTDRNQPQHF,TGTGCCAGCAGCACCGACAGGAATCAGCCCCAGCATTTT
TRBV7-8,TRBJ2-1,.,TRBD2,CASSLALRLAGGRNEQFF,TGTGCCAGCAGCTTAGCGCTCCGACTAGCGGGAGGGAGGAATGAGCAGTTCTTC
TRBV21-1,TRBJ2-2,.,.,CASPGMRDSTGELFF,TGTGCCAGCCCTGGGATGAGGGACAGTACCGGGGAGCTGTTTTTT
TRBV2,TRBJ2-3,.,.,CASRGDWDTQYF,TGTGCCAGCAGAGGGGACTGGGATACGCAGTATTTT
TRBV18,TRBJ1-1,.,.,CASSPIRIEAFF,TGTGCCAGCTCACCCATCAGGATTGAAGCTTTCTTT
TRBV19,TRBJ1-2,.,.,CASSTGNGYTF,TGTGCCAGTAGTACAGGAAATGGCTACACCTTC
TRBV7-9,TRBJ2-3,once,TRBD2,CASSFPTANWRGSTDTQYF,TGTGCCAGCAGCTTTCCGACGGCAAACTGGCGGGGGAGCACAGATACGCAGTATTTT
TRBV6-1,TRBJ1-1,.,.,CASTLTGLNTEAFF,TGTGCCAGCACCCTGACAGGACTGAACACTGAAGCTTTCTTT
TRBV2,TRBJ2-2,.,.,CASTQDYTGELFF,TGTGCCAGCACACAGGATTACACCGGGGAGCTGTTTTTT
TRBV6-5,TRBJ2-6,.,.,CASSPTGTGANVLTF,TGTGCCAGCAGTCCTACAGGGACTGGGGCCAACGTCCTGACTTTC
TRBV27,TRBJ2-7,.,TRBD2,CASSLGIAGGYEQYF,TGTGCCAGCAGTTTAGGAATAGCGGGAGGATACGAGCAGTACTTC
TRBV29-1,TRBJ2-7,.,.,CSVESPTVGGQYF,TGCAGCGTTGAATCCCCCACCGTCGGTGGGCAGTACTTC
TRBV7-6,TRBJ2-3,.,.,CASSLLGDTDTQYF,TGTGCCAGCAGCCTACTCGGGGACACAGATACGCAGTATTTT
TRBV7-2,TRBJ2-2,.,TRBD2,CASRSPGLATAGELFF,TGTGCCAGCAGATCGCCGGGACTAGCGACGGCCGGGGAGCTGTTTTTT
TRBV11-2,TRBJ2-7,few,TRBD2,CASSDPGTSASYEQYF,TGTGCCAGCAGCGACCCCGGGACTAGCGCCTCCTACGAGCAGTACTTC
TRBV6-5,TRBJ2-7,.,TRBD2,CASSYRSSQGGYEQYF,TGTGCCAGCAGTTACCGCAGTAGTCAGGGAGGGTACGAGCAGTACTTC
TRBV2,TRBJ2-7,.,TRBD1,CASSRQGDIYEQYF,TGTGCCAGCAGTCGACAGGGGGATATCTACGAGCAGTACTTC
TRBV27,TRBJ2-7,few,.,CASSQEQYF,TGTGCCAGCAGTCAAGAGCAGTACTTC
TRBV10-3,TRBJ1-5,.,.,CAIGRQGGINDQPQHF,TGTGCCATTGGGCGGCAGGGTGGGATAAACGATCAGCCCCAGCATTTT
TRBV10-3,TRBJ1-2,few,.,CAISDSRGGYGYTF,TGTGCCATCAGTGATAGTCGTGGAGGCTATGGCTACACCTTC
TRBV30,TRBJ2-5,.,.,CAWSVDPRRETQYF,TGTGCCTGGAGTGTAGACCCTAGGCGAGAGACCCAGTACTTC
TRBV5-6,TRBJ2-5,.,TRBD1,CASSLGTGGWETQYF,TGTGCCAGCAGCTTGGGGACAGGGGGCTGGGAGACCCAGTACTTC
TRBV29-1,TRBJ1-2,.,.,CSVETRTGGGYTF,TGCAGCGTTGAAACACGGACCGGGGGTGGCTACACCTTC